The rows below give T cell receptor beta chains drawn from one sample of a study of cytomegalovirus exposure and HLA in healthy donors. Profiling relied on immunoSEQ multiplex PCR, and the TCRdb table lists in-frame clones only, not all of them. The sample lists fewer than 250,000 clones; about 81% were seen once. Sequences were obtained from PBMCs. These receptors were collected from a man between 25 and 39 years old in good health and CMV-seropositive. The CDR3 runs from the conserved cysteine through the conserved F or W. The D gene is left open where the match is weak. For some rows the clone size is stated as once, few or many, or as a class when expanded; others skip it.

v_call	clone_size	j_call	d_call	cdr3_nt	cdr3_aa
TRBV6-1	.	TRBJ2-5	.	TGTGCCAGCAGTGAATCTGGCGGCCGGCAAGAGACCCAGTACTTC	CASSESGGRQETQYF
TRBV5-1	.	TRBJ2-7	.	TGCGCCAGCAGCGTGGGCCGGGTTAAGGAGGGGTACGAGCAGTACTTC	CASSVGRVKEGYEQYF
TRBV7-9	.	TRBJ2-7	.	TGTGCCAGCAGCTCGCTAACCTCCTACGAGCAGTACTTC	CASSSLTSYEQYF
TRBV5-4	few	TRBJ2-5	TRBD2	TGTGCCAGCAGCAGGGGGGCTAGCGGGAGGGCGGAGACCCAGTACTTC	CASSRGASGRAETQYF
TRBV7-6	once	TRBJ1-2	.	TGTGCCAGCAGCTTAGATCTGTATGGCTACACCTTC	CASSLDLYGYTF
TRBV28	few	TRBJ2-7	.	TGTGCCAGCAGCTTTTTCGGGAGCTCCTACGAGCAGTACTTC	CASSFFGSSYEQYF
TRBV25-1	.	TRBJ1-1	.	TGTGCCAGCGTATACGCTTCGGGAACTGAAGCTTTCTTT	CASVYASGTEAFF
TRBV7-2	.	TRBJ1-5	TRBD1	TGTGCCAGCAGCTCCCGGACAGGGTCTCAGCCCCAGCATTTT	CASSSRTGSQPQHF
TRBV5-8	.	TRBJ1-5	TRBD1	TGTGCCAGCAGCTTCGGGACAGGGTATAGCAATCAGCCCCAGCATTTT	CASSFGTGYSNQPQHF
TRBV9	.	TRBJ2-7	TRBD2	TGTGCCAGCAGCACAACCGGGACTACCTACGAGCAGTACTTC	CASSTTGTTYEQYF